This T cell receptor beta chain was identified in a study of T cells after yellow fever vaccination (dated by TCRdb to about 2019). Context from the whole study: Libraries from fractions with low cell numbers were prepared with the SMART-Seq v4 Ultra Low Input RNA kit. Blood was drawn at multiple timepoints before and after primary and secondary immunization, with bulk PBMC replicates and cell subsets isolated. Two healthy male donors, one aged 18 to 30 and one aged 30 to 40 years, were included in the cohort. To follow T-cell clones before and after primary and booster YFV17D yellow fever vaccination, bulk TCR alpha and beta repertoires were sequenced over time. General conclusions and limits of the study: Most clones expanded after primary vaccination were re-detected after the booster (almost 98% of CD4 and around nine tenths of CD8), suggesting broad memory maintenance. A small share of clonotypes occurred in both CD4 and CD8 compartments, likely arising from convergent recombination. The secondary T-cell response was weaker than the primary response but faster, peaking on day 5 instead of day 15. Computational filtering was needed because FACS-sorted repertoires could contain abundant contaminating clonotypes from the bulk population. Because the study included only a couple of donors, the extent to which the findings can be generalized is limited.

The treatment or condition label for this specimen denotes: live attenuated yellow fever vaccine strain. A standard Ficoll-Paque protocol was used to isolate PBMCs from peripheral blood. Dynabeads CD4 and CD8 positive selection kits were used to isolate the CD4 and CD8 T-cell fractions. TriZol was used to extract RNA from bulk PBMCs, from CD4 and CD8 fractions, and from dextramer-positive and dextramer-negative fractions. Synthesis of TCR cDNA relied on 5'RACE template switching, a step that introduced a universal primer site along with unique molecular identifiers. Priming of cDNA synthesis was performed from both the TCR alpha and TCR beta constant segments. Library amplification involved two PCR steps, and the second step added sample barcodes and sequencing adapters. Libraries were sequenced on Illumina HiSeq 2500 (2x100 bp) or NovaSeq (2x150 bp). The original pipeline was this. Demultiplexing of reads and collapsing into UMI consensus sequences were performed with MIGEC, and V(D)J alignment was carried out with MiXCR. Clonotypes responding to the vaccine were identified with edgeR on replicate PBMC samples, with the criteria of FDR below 0.01 and a log2 fold change above 5 up to day 15. Each bulk clonotype received a CD4 or CD8 identity based on whether the sequenced CD4 or CD8 repertoire contained that clonotype at higher abundance. TCRdb trimmed public reads at Q25 via fastp, called clones via MiXCR and kept in-frame beta chains. Each entry is one CDR3 protein sequence, shown with its most common DNA and genes. What appears here as the V and J calls and clone size reflects TCRdb's work, not the paper's. The sample contains some 160,000 distinct CDR3 sequences, more than 5.5% of them found a single time. The ten largest clones take up approximately 2.5% of the sample.

Remarks on this clonotype: The clone's antigen remains unknown. No clone much larger than this one lies a single base away; base qualities are absent.

V is shortened by 3 bases, J by 6 bases, and the region joining them spans 12 bases. The CDR3 sequence holds 14 residues, the cysteine and phenylalanine included. The retained sequence is limited to the CDR3, 42 bases, with the frame set at the first base. CDR1 and CDR2 are read off the germline V gene as KGHSH and LQKENI. Recombination connected TRBV18 to TRBJ1-5; a tentative D call is TRBD1 (6 bases match). The receptor's source is a man between 18 and 29 years old who received the YFV17D yellow fever vaccine. This specimen consisted of CD4+ T cells sorted from PBMCs, obtained more than 4 days after the first yellow fever vaccination. Read as DNA, the sequence is TGTGCCAGCTCACCGAGCAGGGGCGTTCAGCCCCAGCATTTT. Protein translation: CASSPSRGVQPQHF. Reference TRBV18 and TRBJ1-5 proteins supply the regions before and after the CDR3; the full variable domain is: NAGVMQNPRHLVRRRGQEARLRCSPMKGHSHVYWYRQLPEEGLKFMVYLQKENIIDESGMPKERFSAEFPKEGPSILRIQQVVRGDSAAYFCASSPSRGVQPQHFGDGTRLSIL.